The 15 T cell receptor beta chains in this list originate from one sample, sequenced in a study of patients and donors after allogeneic stem cell transplantation. TCRdb itself ran the RT-PCR reads through MiXCR, one entry per CDR3 protein. The sample records tens of thousands of distinct CDR3 sequences, almost 7% being singletons. The sequenced material came from blood, either unsorted or a sorted T cell fraction (not recorded which). These receptors came from a human donor who was either an allogeneic HSCT recipient or a stem cell or donor lymphocyte infusion donor (not recorded which). It is not recorded whose cells these are; they may come from a transplant donor.

Only a few counts were recorded for this clonotype. The chain joins TRBV6-2 or TRBV6-3 to TRBJ2-7, with 10 positions matching TRBD1. The germline V gene has CDR1 MNHEY and CDR2 SVGEGT. The V and J ends lost 6 bases and 3 bases, in that order; junction bases with no gene match: 8. This CDR3 is built from 15 residues. The CDR3 sequence: CASRPTGGAFYEQYF. CDR3 DNA: TGTGCCAGCAGACCGACAGGGGGCGCCTTCTACGAGCAGTACTTC.

By share, this clonotype ranks as medium-sized. For the CDR3, the DNA is TGTGCCAGCAGTGAAAGCCCGGGAACACACACTGAAGCTTTCTTT. It specifies CASSESPGTHTEAFF. The V gene is TRBV25-1, the J gene TRBJ1-1, with D unclear. Deletions cut 2 bases from V and 3 bases from J, with 13 bases between. The CDR3 sequence is 15 residues long. CDR1 is MGHDK and CDR2 is SYGVNS in the germline V gene.

This clonotype was counted ten times or more. The V gene is TRBV3-1, the J gene TRBJ2-5; 11 bases fit TRBD2. Trimming removed 4 bases from V and 1 base from J; junction bases left unmatched: 5. Germline V lookup: CDR1 LGHDT, CDR2 YNNKEL (reference sequence). The CDR3 runs to 16 residues. CDR3 loop: CASSPGTSGVQETQYF. CDR3 coding DNA: TGTGCCAGCAGCCCTGGGACTAGCGGAGTCCAAGAGACCCAGTACTTC.

This clonotype was picked up a small number of times. The V gene is TRBV27, the J gene TRBJ2-7; TRBD2 aligns across 7 bases. This CDR3 has 18 residues. Germline V lookup: CDR1 MNHEY, CDR2 SMNVEV (reference sequence). J gave up 3 bases and V 1 base, and 15 bases lay outside the gene matches. CDR3 protein: CASSLLPLRGGPVYEQYF. The CDR3 DNA reads as TGTGCCAGCAGTTTATTACCCCTCCGGGGAGGGCCGGTCTACGAGCAGTACTTC.

At least ten counts were recorded for this clonotype. This sequence joins TRBV18 and TRBJ1-5, with TRBD1 matching 9 bases. The CDR3 covers 15 residues. From germline, CDR1 is KGHSH and CDR2 LQKENI. J gave up 3 bases and V 2 bases, and 2 bases lay outside the gene matches. CDR3 loop: CASSPGTGNNQPQHF. CDR3 bases: TGTGCCAGCTCACCAGGGACAGGGAACAATCAGCCCCAGCATTTT.

This clonotype was found a few times. The chain combines TRBV4-1 with TRBJ2-7; TRBD1 matches at 11 bases. The length of the CDR3 is 17 residues. J was trimmed by 3 bases and V by 4 bases; bases with no gene match: 11. Germline V gene sequence: CDR1 MGHRA, CDR2 YSYEKL. This CDR3 reads CASSRAAGGQGVYEQYF. The CDR3 DNA reads as TGCGCCAGCAGCCGCGCGGCTGGGGGACAGGGGGTCTACGAGCAGTACTTC.

Ten or more counts support this clonotype. The chain couples TRBV5-1 to TRBJ2-1, with 9 nucleotides matching TRBD2. The V gene end was trimmed by 0 bases and the J gene end by 8 bases; junction bases not matched to a gene: 6. In germline, CDR1 is SGHRS, CDR2 YFSETQ. CDR3 length equals 15 residues. The CDR3 bases are TGCGCCAGCAGCTTGGGTTCTAGCGGGAATGATGAGCAGTTCTTC. Its protein product is CASSLGSSGNDEQFF.

This clonotype was found many times. This rearrangement joins TRBV11-2 to TRBJ2-5; perhaps D is TRBD1 or TRBD2 (5 bases each). Trimming cost V 1 base and J 9 bases, with 24 bases left between them. The CDR3 has 17 residues. Per germline, CDR1 SGHAT and CDR2 FQNNGV. This chain's CDR3 is CASSLAPGPGSLGAQYF. CDR3 nucleotides: TGTGCCAGCAGCTTAGCCCCAGGGCCGGGATCTCTGGGGGCCCAGTACTTC.

The V gene is TRBV7-2, the J gene TRBJ2-1; 10 bases line up with TRBD1. The CDR3 length is 15 residues. Germline trimming cut 3 bases from V and 7 bases from J; bases unmatched to any gene: 6. Looked up from germline, CDR1 is SGHTA and CDR2 is FQGNSA. The CDR3 bases are TGTGCCAGCAGCTTCCGGGACAGGGGCTTGAATGAGCAGTTCTTC. Its translation is CASSFRDRGLNEQFF.

This clonotype was observed at least ten times. The genes are TRBV28 and TRBJ1-1, with D unresolved. The CDR3 is 13 residues long. The ends were cut back, 6 bases at V and 4 bases at J, with 12 bases in the middle. Germline V lookup: CDR1 MDHEN, CDR2 SYDVKM. The CDR3 region is CASRPTVATEAFF. DNA of the CDR3: TGTGCCAGCAGACCAACAGTGGCCACTGAAGCTTTCTTT.

This clonotype has ten or more counts. J is TRBJ2-3 and V is TRBV29-1; D unclear. The V and J ends lost 5 bases and 4 bases respectively, with 10 bases between them. Per the germline V gene, CDR1 is SQVTM and CDR2 is ANQGSEA. There are 12 residues in the CDR3. Here the CDR3 reads CSVYPPPDTQYF. For the CDR3, the DNA is TGCAGCGTTTATCCCCCCCCAGATACGCAGTATTTT.

At least ten counts were recorded for this clonotype. The chain joins TRBV20-1 to TRBJ2-2; D unresolved. Deletions cut 0 bases from V and 0 bases from J, with 11 bases between. This CDR3 region has 16 residues. Germline CDR1 DFQATT, CDR2 SNEGSKA (reference sequence). DNA for the CDR3: TGCAGTGCTAGAGACCCTAGGGAAGCGAACACCGGGGAGCTGTTTTTT. It is translated as CSARDPREANTGELFF.

Ten or more counts support this clonotype. The chain joins TRBV28 to TRBJ2-1; unclear D gene. The germline V gene has CDR1 MDHEN and CDR2 SYDVKM. Trimming removed 7 bases at V and 1 base at J, with 11 bases between. The CDR3 has 14 residues. The CDR3 region is CASNLEWSYNEQFF. CDR3 DNA: TGTGCCAGCAACCTGGAGTGGTCCTACAATGAGCAGTTCTTC.

There are a few counts of this clonotype. The chain couples TRBV7-3 to TRBJ2-4; 8 nucleotides match TRBD1. The J segment lost 6 bases and the V segment lost 5 bases, leaving 9 bases of the junction unmatched. CDR3 length: 15 residues. Germline CDR1 SGHTA, CDR2 FQGTGA. The CDR3: CASSKGTGPLNIQYF. In DNA form, the CDR3 reads TGTGCCAGCAGCAAAGGGACAGGCCCCTTAAACATTCAGTACTTC.

This clonotype was counted many times. CDR3 sequence reads: CASSFSGGSETQYF. The CDR3 region has the DNA TGTGCCAGCAGCTTTTCGGGGGGATCGGAGACCCAGTACTTC. This chain connects TRBV13 to TRBJ2-5; the match to TRBD2 covers 7 bases. Losses at the gene ends were 3 bases for V and 5 bases for J; bases not matched to a gene: 6. The CDR3 sequence is 14 residues long. Per germline, CDR1 PRHDT and CDR2 FYEKMQ (reference sequence).